The 9 T cell receptor beta chains in this list originate from one sample, sequenced in a study of CD4+ T cells in melanoma. Profiling relied on immunoSEQ multiplex PCR, and the TCRdb table lists in-frame clones only, not all of them. Among about 20,000 clones, about three quarters were seen once, and the ten largest hold 9.7%. These receptors came from a human donor with melanoma.

V and J are TRBV2 and TRBJ1-6, with a possible D match to TRBD1 (5 bases). The CDR3 length is 14 residues. Trimming pared 9 bases from V and 0 bases from J, leaving 9 bases between. The germline gives CDR1 SNHLY, CDR2 FYNNEI. CDR3 sequence: CASRQSSYNSPLHF. The CDR3 region has the DNA TGTGCCAGTAGACAGAGCTCCTATAATTCACCCCTCCACTTT.

The CDR3 sequence is CASRLTGTGIGANEKLFF. The CDR3, as DNA: TGCGCCAGCAGGCTGACCGGGACAGGGATCGGGGCTAATGAAAAACTGTTTTTT. This chain connects TRBV5-1 to TRBJ1-4, with 9 bases fitting TRBD1. CDR1 is SGHRS and CDR2 is YFSETQ in the germline V gene. V lost 5 bases and J lost 3; bases outside the gene matches: 14. CDR3 length: 18 amino acids.

This clone was seen a single time. The V call is TRBV7-8, the J call TRBJ2-5; tentatively, D is TRBD2 (6 bases). Germline CDR1 reads SGHVS; CDR2 reads FQNEAQ. The CDR3 is made up of 14 amino acids. Trimming took 5 bases from V and 7 from J, leaving 17 bases between them. CDR3 region: CASSRDSSRGTQYF. The CDR3 DNA is TGTGCCAGCAGCCGGGACTCCAGCCGGGGGACCCAGTACTTC. Supplemented by reference TRBV7-8 and TRBJ2-5, the full variable domain reads GAGVSQSPRYKVAKRGQDVALRCDPISGHVSLFWYQQALGQGPEFLTYFQNEAQLDKSGLPSDRFFAERPEGSVSTLKIQRTQQEDSAVYLCASSRDSSRGTQYFGPGTRLLVL.

For the CDR3, the DNA is TGTGCCAGCAGCCAAGAAGGGCTATCCTACAATGAGCAGTTCTTC. It is translated as CASSQEGLSYNEQFF. This rearrangement joins TRBV9 to TRBJ2-1; D remains ambiguous. There are 15 residues in the CDR3. Trimming left V 4 bases short and J 1 base short, with 12 bases between. CDR1 is SGDLS, CDR2 YYNGEE, per germline.

The chain recombines TRBV29-1 with TRBJ2-7, with D hard to call. CDR3 length equals 11 residues. V shed 6 bases and J shed 5 bases, with 11 bases lying between them. Germline-derived CDR1 and CDR2 are SQVTM and ANQGSEA. The CDR3 region has the DNA TGCAGCGTCGCCGGGTCCGACGAGCAGTACTTC. It translates to CSVAGSDEQYF.

The V call is TRBV5-4, the J call TRBJ2-2; D gene uncertain. Trimming shortened V by 0 bases and J by 6 bases, and 6 bases separated the two germline ends. The CDR3 spans 13 residues. Germline CDR1 SGHNT, CDR2 YYREEE (reference sequence). The CDR3 DNA reads as TGTGCCAGCAGCTTGGTGGCTGCCGGGGAGCTGTTTTTT. Amino acids: CASSLVAAGELFF.

Regarding this clone: At one end, the junction sequence differs from germline, possibly due to a read error. The V and J genes are TRBV9 and TRBJ1-2; D call uncertain. Germline CDR1 SGDLS, CDR2 YYNGEE. The CDR3 is 14 residues long. The CDR3 reads CAGSVVGTNYGYTF. The DNA of the CDR3 is TGTGCCGGCAGCGTAGTGGGGACTAACTATGGCTACACCTTC.

The chain uses TRBV5-1 and TRBJ2-5, with D hard to call. This CDR3 is built from 14 residues. Trimming pared 0 bases from V and 4 bases from J, leaving 10 bases between. In germline, CDR1 is SGHRS, CDR2 YFSETQ. The CDR3 sequence is CASSLAADGETQYF. The CDR3 region has the DNA TGCGCCAGCAGCTTGGCCGCAGACGGAGAGACCCAGTACTTC. The full variable domain, in which reference TRBV5-1 and TRBJ2-5 provide the parts outside the CDR3, is KAGVTQTPRYLIKTRGQQVTLSCSPISGHRSVSWYQQTPGQGLQFLFEYFSETQRNKGNFPGRFSGRQFSNSRSEMNVSTLELGDSALYLCASSLAADGETQYFGPGTRLLVL.

The rearrangement joins TRBV4-1 to TRBJ1-2, with 8 bases identical to TRBD1. The CDR3 extends over 14 amino acids. Per germline, CDR1 MGHRA and CDR2 YSYEKL. V trimming: 1 base; J trimming: 8 bases; junction bases outside the gene matches: 6. The CDR3 coding sequence is TGCGCCAGCAGCCAAGGGACAGGGACGCGAGGCTACACCTTC. Protein: CASSQGTGTRGYTF.